One sample yielded the 27 T cell receptor beta chains listed below, sequenced in a study of chemoradiotherapy in HPV16-positive cancers. Profiling relied on immunoSEQ multiplex PCR, and the TCRdb table lists in-frame clones only, not all of them. The data contain about 31,000 clones, approximately 88% of them seen just once; the ten biggest clones take up approximately 5%. The starting material was blood, obtained from a patient who underwent chemoradiotherapy. Source of these receptors: a human donor with HPV-associated anogenital cancer.

The chain links TRBV2 to TRBJ2-5; D tentatively reads TRBD1 or TRBD2 (5 bases each). The CDR3 length is 15 residues. Trimming took off 4 bases at V and 1 base at J, with 13 bases between the two ends. The germline gives CDR1 SNHLY, CDR2 FYNNEI. The CDR3, as DNA: TGTGCCAGCAGTGCTATCCCGGGACCCCAAGAGACCCAGTACTTC. This codes for CASSAIPGPQETQYF.

This chain joins TRBV14 and TRBJ1-1, with D unclear. V dropped 2 bases and J dropped 8 bases, with 12 bases sitting between them. Per the germline V gene, CDR1 is SGHDN and CDR2 is FVKESK. This CDR3 comprises 13 residues. CDR3 amino acids: CASSQYLSTEAFF. CDR3 DNA: TGTGCCAGCAGCCAATATCTTTCGACAGAAGCTTTCTTT.

The V gene is TRBV28, the J gene TRBJ1-4, with 7 nucleotides matching TRBD1. Trimming at V came to 4 bases and at J to 11 bases, leaving 16 bases not matched to a gene. The length of the CDR3 is 16 residues. Germline V gene lookup returns CDR1 MDHEN and CDR2 SYDVKM. CDR3 bases: TGTGCCAGCAGTTCCACACCATCAACAACACAGGGGAAACTGTTTTTT. This gives the protein CASSSTPSTTQGKLFF. Filled out from reference TRBV28 and TRBJ1-4, the complete variable domain reads DVKVTQSSRYLVKRTGEKVFLECVQDMDHENMFWYRQDPGLGLRLIYFSYDVKMKEKGDIPEGYSVSREKKERFSLILESASTNQTSMYLCASSSTPSTTQGKLFFGSGTQLSVL.

The gene calls are TRBV6-5 and TRBJ2-7; a possible D gene is TRBD1 (6 bases). Germline V lookup: CDR1 MNHEY, CDR2 SVGAGI. V dropped 6 bases and J dropped 3 bases, with 15 bases sitting between them. This CDR3 region has 14 residues. CDR3 loop: CASSLDRTLYEQYF. For the CDR3, the DNA is TGTGCCAGCAGCCTGGACAGAACCCTCTACGAGCAGTACTTC.

This clone has a single count. This chain links TRBV4-1 with TRBJ2-2; no clear D gene. The CDR3 contains 12 residues. Germline V gene lookup returns CDR1 MGHRA and CDR2 YSYEKL. Between the trimmed V and J ends, which lost 0 bases and 8 bases, there was a span of 4 bases. CDR3 coding DNA: TGCGCCAGCAGCCAAGATGTAGGGGAGCTGTTTTTT. This encodes CASSQDVGELFF.

The chain carries TRBV6-1 and TRBJ1-1; no firm D call. Germline-derived CDR1 and CDR2 are MNHNS and SASEGT. V was pared by 3 bases and J by 1 base, with 3 bases between. The CDR3 spans 12 residues. The CDR3 DNA sequence: TGTGCCAGCAGTGAGGGGAACACTGAAGCTTTCTTT. It translates to CASSEGNTEAFF.

Of note for this clone: This sample includes further DNA sequences coding for the same CDR3. This rearrangement joins TRBV7-3 to TRBJ2-3; possibly TRBD2 for D (6 bases). The CDR3 covers 15 residues. Germline CDR1 is SGHTA and CDR2 is FQGTGA. The germline V and J ends were trimmed by 0 bases and 3 bases, with 10 bases remaining between them. The CDR3 here is CASSLTSGETDTQYF. The CDR3 DNA is TGTGCCAGCAGCTTAACTAGCGGTGAGACAGATACGCAGTATTTT.

The J gene is TRBJ2-7, the V gene TRBV5-4, with D maybe TRBD1 (6 bases). The CDR3 length is 15 residues. CDR1 is SGHNT and CDR2 is YYREEE in the germline V gene (reference sequence). V was clipped by 0 bases and J by 6 bases, with 16 bases between them. CDR3 sequence reads: CASSLASGVPSEQYF. Here the CDR3 DNA reads TGTGCCAGCAGCTTGGCCTCAGGGGTCCCTAGCGAGCAGTACTTC.

This chain links TRBV30 with TRBJ2-1, with D perhaps matching TRBD1 or TRBD2 (6 bases each). The V gene's germline CDR1 is GTSNPN and CDR2 SVGIG (reference sequence). V lost 0 bases to trimming and J lost 6 bases, with 15 bases between them. CDR3 length equals 15 residues. Here the CDR3 reads CAWSVPGAESNEQFF. CDR3 sequence (DNA): TGTGCCTGGAGTGTACCGGGGGCCGAGTCCAATGAGCAGTTCTTC. Filled out from reference TRBV30 and TRBJ2-1, the complete variable domain reads SQTIHQWPATLVQPVGSPLSLECTVEGTSNPNLYWYRQAAGRGLQLLFYSVGIGQISSEVPQNLSASRPQDRQFILSSKKLLLSDSGFYLCAWSVPGAESNEQFFGPGTRLTVL.

This chain uses TRBV30 with TRBJ1-1; tentatively, D is TRBD1 (5 bases). CDR1 is GTSNPN, CDR2 SVGIG, per germline (reference sequence). The V end was cut by 4 bases, the J end by 4 bases, with 13 bases between. The CDR3 is made up of 13 amino acids. CDR3 bases: TGTGCCTGGATAACCAGGGTGGGCACTGAAGCTTTCTTT. Its translation is CAWITRVGTEAFF. The full variable domain, in which reference TRBV30 and TRBJ1-1 provide the parts outside the CDR3, is SQTIHQWPATLVQPVGSPLSLECTVEGTSNPNLYWYRQAAGRGLQLLFYSVGIGQISSEVPQNLSASRPQDRQFILSSKKLLLSDSGFYLCAWITRVGTEAFFGQGTRLTVV.

The rearrangement links TRBV5-6 to TRBJ1-3; no reliable D call. Germline-derived CDR1 and CDR2 are SGHDT and YYEEEE. The CDR3 consists of 14 residues. Trimming took 4 bases from V and 2 from J, leaving 10 bases between them. The CDR3 DNA is TGTGCCAGCAGCCGCTGGGCCGCTGGAAACACCATATATTTT. Its protein is CASSRWAAGNTIYF.

J is TRBJ2-5 and V is TRBV6-1, with 12 nucleotides matching TRBD2. Per germline, CDR1 MNHNS and CDR2 SASEGT. The CDR3 covers 17 residues. The J segment lost 2 bases and the V segment lost 2 bases, leaving 6 bases of the junction unmatched. The CDR3 nucleotides read TGTGCCAGCAGTGAAAGCGGGGGGACTAGCGGGCAAGAGACCCAGTACTTC. It codes for CASSESGGTSGQETQYF.

This clone came up a few times. J is TRBJ2-2 and V is TRBV5-1, with 7 bases identical to TRBD2. Germline CDR1 and CDR2: SGHRS and YFSETQ. The CDR3 length is 17 residues. J was trimmed by 0 bases and V by 1 base; bases with no gene match: 6. The CDR3: CASSLFTSGANTGELFF. The DNA for the CDR3 is TGCGCCAGCAGCTTGTTCACGAGCGGGGCGAACACCGGGGAGCTGTTTTTT.

The V and J genes are TRBV5-5 and TRBJ1-1; D unresolved. This CDR3 has 12 residues. V was trimmed by 7 bases and J by 9 bases, leaving 16 bases between them. Per the germline V gene, CDR1 is SGHKS and CDR2 is YYEKEE (reference sequence). The chain's CDR3 is CASESEGSKAFF. DNA of the CDR3: TGTGCCAGCGAATCTGAGGGTTCTAAAGCTTTCTTT.

This clone was recorded once. Written as DNA, the CDR3 is TGTGCCAGTAGTATCTCTATCATTGGGACAGTAGATCAGCCCCAGCATTTT. It translates to CASSISIIGTVDQPQHF. The V and J genes are TRBV19 and TRBJ1-5, with 7 bases identical to TRBD1. Germline V gene lookup returns CDR1 LNHDA and CDR2 SQIVND (reference sequence). CDR3 length: 17 residues. V trimming: 3 bases; J trimming: 5 bases; junction bases outside the gene matches: 13.

This sequence joins TRBV19 and TRBJ1-6, with 7 bases fitting TRBD1. The germline gives CDR1 LNHDA, CDR2 SQIVND (reference sequence). The ends lost 7 bases at V and 10 bases at J; junction bases unmatched: 10. This CDR3 region has 14 residues. The CDR3 nucleotides are TGTGCCAGTAACCCCGGACAGGAGAGGTCACCCCTCCACTTT. This encodes CASNPGQERSPLHF. Full variable domain (rest looked up from reference TRBV19 and TRBJ1-6): DGGITQSPKYLFRKEGQNVTLSCEQNLNHDAMYWYRQDPGQGLRLIYYSQIVNDFQKGDIAEGYSVSREKKESFPLTVTSAQKNPTAFYLCASNPGQERSPLHFGNGTRLTVT.

The rearrangement links TRBV2 to TRBJ2-7; D is perhaps TRBD1 (6 bases). CDR3 length: 12 residues. Per the germline V gene, CDR1 is SNHLY and CDR2 is FYNNEI. V was cut by 9 bases and J by 3 bases, with 12 bases left in between. CDR3 amino acids: CASLSDSYEQYF. CDR3 DNA sequence: TGTGCCAGTCTGTCGGACAGCTACGAGCAGTACTTC. Complete variable domain (other parts from reference TRBV2 and TRBJ2-7): EPEVTQTPSHQVTQMGQEVILRCVPISNHLYFYWYRQILGQKVEFLVSFYNNEISEKSEIFDDQFSVERPDGSNFTLKIRSTKLEDSAMYFCASLSDSYEQYFGPGTRLTVT.

This sequence joins TRBV5-1 and TRBJ2-3; D is uncertain. Germline assignment: CDR1 SGHRS and CDR2 YFSETQ. V lost 1 base, J lost 4 bases, and 7 bases lay in between. The CDR3 is 13 amino acids. Here the CDR3 DNA reads TGCGCCAGCAGCTTGATACGTCCAGATACGCAGTATTTT. Its protein is CASSLIRPDTQYF.

The rearrangement uses TRBV9 and TRBJ2-3; no clear D. V was trimmed by 1 base and J by 4 bases, leaving 10 bases between them. CDR1 is SGDLS and CDR2 is YYNGEE in the germline V gene. The CDR3 has 14 residues. Here the CDR3 DNA reads TGTGCCAGCAGCGTATCAGGCCGCGCAGATACGCAGTATTTT. Its translation: CASSVSGRADTQYF. Filled out from reference TRBV9 and TRBJ2-3, the complete variable domain reads DSGVTQTPKHLITATGQRVTLRCSPRSGDLSVYWYQQSLDQGLQFLIQYYNGEERAKGNILERFSAQQFPDLHSELNLSSLELGDSALYFCASSVSGRADTQYFGPGTRLTVL.

The chain recombines TRBV27 with TRBJ1-1; 7 nucleotides match TRBD1. After removal of 5 bases from V and 4 bases from J, the junction contained 7 bases not matched to a gene. The CDR3 runs 14 residues. CDR1 MNHEY and CDR2 SMNVEV come from the germline V gene (reference sequence). CDR3 nucleotide sequence: TGTGCCAGCAGTATCAACCGACAGGGCACTGAAGCTTTCTTT. Encoded protein: CASSINRQGTEAFF.

The chain employs TRBV5-4 and TRBJ2-3; D remains ambiguous. The germline V gene has CDR1 SGHNT and CDR2 YYREEE (reference sequence). CDR3 length equals 15 residues. Trimming shortened V by 4 bases and J by 5 bases, and 17 bases separated the two germline ends. In nucleotides, the CDR3 is TGTGCCAGCAGCCCCCCGGCCCGCCGTGGAGATACGCAGTATTTT. Amino acids: CASSPPARRGDTQYF.

This chain links TRBV7-2 with TRBJ2-3; D is unclear. V lost 1 base to trimming and J lost 1 base, with 15 bases between them. Germline CDR1 reads SGHTA; CDR2 reads FQGNSA. The CDR3 spans 17 residues. The CDR3 spells CASSLGLGGFGTDTQYF. CDR3 in DNA: TGTGCCAGCAGCTTAGGTTTAGGCGGTTTTGGCACAGATACGCAGTATTTT.

V is TRBV15 and J is TRBJ1-2; 7 bases are shared with TRBD1. CDR1 is LNHNV, CDR2 YYDKDF, per germline (reference sequence). J gave up 3 bases and V 1 base, and 5 bases lay outside the gene matches. CDR3 length: 15 amino acids. Here the CDR3 DNA reads TGTGCCACCAGCAGAGGGACAGGAATACACTATGGCTACACCTTC. Translating it yields CATSRGTGIHYGYTF. Based on the CDR3 plus reference TRBV15 and TRBJ1-2, the full variable domain is DAMVIQNPRYQVTQFGKPVTLSCSQTLNHNVMYWYQQKSSQAPKLLFHYYDKDFNNEADTPDNFQSRRPNTSFCFLDIRSPGLGDTAMYLCATSRGTGIHYGYTFGSGTRLTVV.

V is TRBV6-5 and J is TRBJ2-7; no clear D gene. The CDR3 loop spans 13 amino acids. The V gene lost 4 bases and the J gene lost 4 bases, with 11 bases spanning the gap. Looked up from germline, CDR1 is MNHEY and CDR2 is SVGAGI. The DNA for the CDR3 is TGTGCCAGCAGTTCCCCGGGTAGTTACGAGCAGTACGTC. This codes for CASSSPGSYEQYV.

The chain links TRBV6-5 to TRBJ2-5; perhaps D is TRBD1 or TRBD2 (5 bases each). V was trimmed by 7 bases and J by 6 bases, leaving 15 bases between them. The CDR3 is 13 residues long. The germline V gene has CDR1 MNHEY and CDR2 SVGAGI. Written as DNA, the CDR3 is TGTGCCAGCAATGCTGGACTGGGACAGACCCAGTACTTC. It specifies CASNAGLGQTQYF.

This sequence joins TRBV30 and TRBJ2-7; D is possibly TRBD2 (7 bases). V was trimmed by 4 bases and J by 3 bases, leaving 22 bases between them. The CDR3 contains 16 residues. Germline CDR1 and CDR2: GTSNPN and SVGIG (reference sequence). DNA for the CDR3: TGTGCCTGGAATGGGGGTTGGGGGGGGCCGAGCTACGAGCAGTACTTC. This sequence encodes CAWNGGWGGPSYEQYF.

The chain links TRBV7-9 to TRBJ2-7; D is unresolved. Germline V gives CDR1 SEHNR, CDR2 FQNEAQ (reference sequence). The CDR3 consists of 12 residues. Trimming stripped 5 bases from V and 3 bases from J, with 8 bases between. CDR3 sequence reads: CASSPRDYEQYF. The DNA of the CDR3 is TGTGCCAGCAGCCCCCGAGACTACGAGCAGTACTTC.